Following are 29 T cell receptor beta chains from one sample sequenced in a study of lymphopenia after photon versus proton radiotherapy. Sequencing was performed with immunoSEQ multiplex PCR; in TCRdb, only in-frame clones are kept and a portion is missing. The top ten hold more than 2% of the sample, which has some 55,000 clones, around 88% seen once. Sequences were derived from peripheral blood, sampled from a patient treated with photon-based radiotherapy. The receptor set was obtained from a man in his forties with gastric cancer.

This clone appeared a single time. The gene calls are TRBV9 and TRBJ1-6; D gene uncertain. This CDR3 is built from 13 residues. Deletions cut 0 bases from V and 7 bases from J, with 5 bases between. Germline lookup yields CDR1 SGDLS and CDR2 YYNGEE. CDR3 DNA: TGTGCCAGCAGCGTAGAGGTAAATTCACCCCTCCACTTT. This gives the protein CASSVEVNSPLHF.

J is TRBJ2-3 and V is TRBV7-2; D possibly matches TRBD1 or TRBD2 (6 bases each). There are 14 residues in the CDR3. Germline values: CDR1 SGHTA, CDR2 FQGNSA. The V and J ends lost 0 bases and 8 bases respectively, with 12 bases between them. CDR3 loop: CASSLARRGATQYF. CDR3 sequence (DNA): TGTGCCAGCAGCTTAGCTAGAAGGGGGGCTACGCAGTATTTT.

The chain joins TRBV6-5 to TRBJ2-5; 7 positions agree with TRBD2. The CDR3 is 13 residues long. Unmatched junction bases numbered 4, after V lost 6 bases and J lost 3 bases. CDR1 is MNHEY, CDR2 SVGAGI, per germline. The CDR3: CASRGAGKETQYF. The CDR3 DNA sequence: TGTGCCAGCAGAGGAGCGGGGAAAGAGACCCAGTACTTC.

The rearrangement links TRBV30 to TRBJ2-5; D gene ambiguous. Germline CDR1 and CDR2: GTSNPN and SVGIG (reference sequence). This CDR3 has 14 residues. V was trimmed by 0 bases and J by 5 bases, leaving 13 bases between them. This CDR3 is CAWSVDEDGETQYF. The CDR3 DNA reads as TGTGCCTGGAGTGTGGATGAGGATGGGGAGACCCAGTACTTC.

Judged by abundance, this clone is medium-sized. The CDR3 protein is CASSEAGQGASPLHF. The CDR3 nucleotides read TGTGCCAGCAGTGAAGCGGGACAGGGGGCTTCACCCCTCCACTTT. The chain joins TRBV6-1 to TRBJ1-6, with 12 bases fitting TRBD1. The CDR3 covers 15 residues. Germline CDR1 reads MNHNS; CDR2 reads SASEGT. V dropped 0 bases and J dropped 9; count of bases not matched to a gene: 0.

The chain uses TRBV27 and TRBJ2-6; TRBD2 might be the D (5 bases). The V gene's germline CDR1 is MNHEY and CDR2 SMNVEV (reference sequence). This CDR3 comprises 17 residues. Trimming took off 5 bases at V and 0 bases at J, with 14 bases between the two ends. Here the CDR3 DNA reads TGTGCCAGCAGTAGAGGAGGACGCTCCTCTGGGGCCAACGTCCTGACTTTC. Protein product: CASSRGGRSSGANVLTF.

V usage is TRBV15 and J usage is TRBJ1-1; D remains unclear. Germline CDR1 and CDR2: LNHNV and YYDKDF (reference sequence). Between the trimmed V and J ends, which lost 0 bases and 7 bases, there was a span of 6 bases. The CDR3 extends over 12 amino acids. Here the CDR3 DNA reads TGTGCCACCAGCAGAGAGAATGGTGAAGCTTTCTTT. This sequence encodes CATSRENGEAFF.

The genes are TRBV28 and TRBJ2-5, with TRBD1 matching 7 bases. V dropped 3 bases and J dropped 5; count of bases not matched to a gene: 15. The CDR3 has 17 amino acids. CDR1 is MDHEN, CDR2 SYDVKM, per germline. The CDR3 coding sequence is TGTGCCAGCAGTTTGGGACAGCCGGGGTCTTGGCGGGAGACCCAGTACTTC. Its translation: CASSLGQPGSWRETQYF.

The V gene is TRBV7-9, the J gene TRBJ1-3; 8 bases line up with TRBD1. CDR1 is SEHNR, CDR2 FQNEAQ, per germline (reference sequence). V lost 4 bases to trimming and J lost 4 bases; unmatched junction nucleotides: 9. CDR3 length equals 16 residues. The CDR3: CASSSDQGARGNTIYF. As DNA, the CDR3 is TGTGCCAGCAGCTCCGACCAGGGGGCGCGGGGAAACACCATATATTTT.

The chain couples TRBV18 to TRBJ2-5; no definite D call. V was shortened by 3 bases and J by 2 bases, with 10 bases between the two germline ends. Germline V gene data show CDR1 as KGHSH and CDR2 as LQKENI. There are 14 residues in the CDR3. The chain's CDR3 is CASSPPATQETQYF. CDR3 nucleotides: TGTGCCAGCTCACCTCCGGCCACGCAAGAGACCCAGTACTTC. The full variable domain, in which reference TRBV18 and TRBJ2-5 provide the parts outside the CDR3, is NAGVMQNPRHLVRRRGQEARLRCSPMKGHSHVYWYRQLPEEGLKFMVYLQKENIIDESGMPKERFSAEFPKEGPSILRIQQVVRGDSAAYFCASSPPATQETQYFGPGTRLLVL.

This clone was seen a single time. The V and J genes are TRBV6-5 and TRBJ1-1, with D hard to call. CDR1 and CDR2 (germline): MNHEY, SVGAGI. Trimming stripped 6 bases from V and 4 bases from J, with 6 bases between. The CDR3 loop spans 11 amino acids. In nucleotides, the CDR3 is TGTGCCAGCAGATCCTCCACTGAAGCTTTCTTT. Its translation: CASRSSTEAFF.

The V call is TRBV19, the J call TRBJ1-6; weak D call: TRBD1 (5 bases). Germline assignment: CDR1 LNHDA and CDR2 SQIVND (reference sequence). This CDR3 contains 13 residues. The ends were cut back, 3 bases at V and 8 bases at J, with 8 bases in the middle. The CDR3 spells CASSMGEDSPLHF. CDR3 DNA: TGTGCCAGTAGTATGGGGGAGGATTCACCCCTCCACTTT.

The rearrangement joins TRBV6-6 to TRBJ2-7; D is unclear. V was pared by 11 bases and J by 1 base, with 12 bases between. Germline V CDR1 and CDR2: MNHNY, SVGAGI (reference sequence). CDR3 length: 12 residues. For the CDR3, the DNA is TGTGCCGCCGGGTCCGTATCCTACGAGCAGTACTTC. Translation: CAAGSVSYEQYF.

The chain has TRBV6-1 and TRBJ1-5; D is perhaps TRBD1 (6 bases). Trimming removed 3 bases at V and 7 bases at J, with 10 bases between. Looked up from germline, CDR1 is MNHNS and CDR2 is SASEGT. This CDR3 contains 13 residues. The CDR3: CASSDHRGQPQHF. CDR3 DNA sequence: TGTGCCAGCAGTGACCATAGGGGGCAGCCCCAGCATTTT.

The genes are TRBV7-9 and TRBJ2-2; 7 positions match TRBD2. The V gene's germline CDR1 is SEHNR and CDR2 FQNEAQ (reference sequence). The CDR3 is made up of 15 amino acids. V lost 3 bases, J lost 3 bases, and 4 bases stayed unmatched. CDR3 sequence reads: CASSFRGEDTGELFF. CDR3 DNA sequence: TGTGCCAGCAGCTTCCGGGGGGAGGACACCGGGGAGCTGTTTTTT.

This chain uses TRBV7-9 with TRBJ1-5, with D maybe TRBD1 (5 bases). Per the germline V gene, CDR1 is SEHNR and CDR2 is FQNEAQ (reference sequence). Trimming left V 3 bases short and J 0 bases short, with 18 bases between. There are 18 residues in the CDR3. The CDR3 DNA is TGTGCCAGCAGCTTTTGGATGGGGCAGGGCCATAGCAATCAGCCCCAGCATTTT. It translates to CASSFWMGQGHSNQPQHF.

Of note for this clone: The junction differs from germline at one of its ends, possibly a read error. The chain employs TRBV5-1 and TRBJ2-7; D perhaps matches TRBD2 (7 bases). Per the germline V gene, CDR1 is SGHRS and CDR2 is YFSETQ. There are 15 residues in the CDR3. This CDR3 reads CASSLGASGIYEQYF. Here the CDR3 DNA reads TGTGCCAGCAGCTTGGGGGCTAGCGGTATCTACGAGCAGTACTTC.

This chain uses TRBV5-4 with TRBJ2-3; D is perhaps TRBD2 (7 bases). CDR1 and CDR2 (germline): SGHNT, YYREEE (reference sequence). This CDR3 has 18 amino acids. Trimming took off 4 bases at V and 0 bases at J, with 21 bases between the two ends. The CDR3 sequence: CASSPALRGGASTDTQYF. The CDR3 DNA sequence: TGTGCCAGCAGCCCAGCACTGCGTGGGGGGGCCAGCACAGATACGCAGTATTTT.

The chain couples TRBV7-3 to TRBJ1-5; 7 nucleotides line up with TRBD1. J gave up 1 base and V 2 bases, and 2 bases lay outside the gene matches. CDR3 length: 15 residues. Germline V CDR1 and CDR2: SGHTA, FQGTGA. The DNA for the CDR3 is TGTGCCAGCAGCTTAGGACAGGAGAGCAATCAGCCCCAGCATTTT. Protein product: CASSLGQESNQPQHF.

CDR3 loop: CASSPSGGPGEQYF. The CDR3 nucleotides read TGTGCCAGCAGCCCCTCGGGGGGGCCTGGGGAGCAGTACTTC. The V call is TRBV5-5, the J call TRBJ2-7; 8 nucleotides agree with TRBD2. Germline V gene sequence: CDR1 SGHKS, CDR2 YYEKEE (reference sequence). The CDR3 has 14 residues. The J segment lost 7 bases and the V segment lost 4 bases, leaving 10 bases of the junction unmatched.

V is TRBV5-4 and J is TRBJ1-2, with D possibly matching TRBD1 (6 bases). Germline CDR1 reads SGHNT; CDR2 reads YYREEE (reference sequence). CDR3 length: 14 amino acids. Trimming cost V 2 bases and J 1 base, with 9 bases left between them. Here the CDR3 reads CASSFRTDNYGYTF. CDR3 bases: TGTGCCAGCAGCTTTCGGACAGATAACTATGGCTACACCTTC.

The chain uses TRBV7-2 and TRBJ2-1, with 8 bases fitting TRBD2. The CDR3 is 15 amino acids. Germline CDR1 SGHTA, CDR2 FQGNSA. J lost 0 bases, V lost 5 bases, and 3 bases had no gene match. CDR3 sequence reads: CASSVSGGSYNEQFF. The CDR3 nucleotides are TGTGCCAGCAGCGTCAGCGGGGGCTCCTACAATGAGCAGTTCTTC.

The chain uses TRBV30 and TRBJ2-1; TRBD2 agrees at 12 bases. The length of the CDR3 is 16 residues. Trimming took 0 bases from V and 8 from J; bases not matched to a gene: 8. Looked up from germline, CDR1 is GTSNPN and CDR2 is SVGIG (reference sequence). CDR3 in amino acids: CAWSVKSSGGVDEQFF. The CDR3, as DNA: TGTGCCTGGAGTGTAAAGTCTAGCGGGGGGGTCGATGAGCAGTTCTTC.

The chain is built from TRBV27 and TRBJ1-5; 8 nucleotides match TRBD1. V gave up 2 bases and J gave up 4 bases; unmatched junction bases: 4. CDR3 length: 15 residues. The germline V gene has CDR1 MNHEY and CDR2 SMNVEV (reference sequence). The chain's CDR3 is CASSLRGQVNQPQHF. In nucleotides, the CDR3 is TGTGCCAGCAGTTTAAGGGGACAGGTAAATCAGCCCCAGCATTTT.

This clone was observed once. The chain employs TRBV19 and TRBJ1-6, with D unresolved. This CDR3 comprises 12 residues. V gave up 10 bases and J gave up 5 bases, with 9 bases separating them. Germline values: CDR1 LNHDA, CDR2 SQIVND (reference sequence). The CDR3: CAKRPNNSPLHF. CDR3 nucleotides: TGTGCCAAAAGACCTAATAATTCACCCCTCCACTTT.

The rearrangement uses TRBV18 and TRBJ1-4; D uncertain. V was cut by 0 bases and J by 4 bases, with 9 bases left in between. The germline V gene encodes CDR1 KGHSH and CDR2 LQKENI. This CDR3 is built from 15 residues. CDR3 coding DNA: TGTGCCAGCTCACCACCCTCGGTCCATAATGAAAAACTGTTTTTT. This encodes CASSPPSVHNEKLFF.

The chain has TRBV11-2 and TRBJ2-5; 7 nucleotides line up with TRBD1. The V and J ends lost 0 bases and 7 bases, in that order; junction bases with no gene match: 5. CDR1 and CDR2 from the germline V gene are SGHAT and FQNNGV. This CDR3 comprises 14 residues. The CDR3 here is CASSLEDRSGTQYF. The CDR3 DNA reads TGTGCCAGCAGCTTAGAGGACAGGAGCGGGACCCAGTACTTC.

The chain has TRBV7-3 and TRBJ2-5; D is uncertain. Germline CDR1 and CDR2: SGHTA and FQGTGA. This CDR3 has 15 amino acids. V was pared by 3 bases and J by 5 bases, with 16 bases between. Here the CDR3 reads CASSLGQVDVETQYF. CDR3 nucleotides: TGTGCCAGCAGCTTGGGCCAGGTTGATGTGGAGACCCAGTACTTC.

This CDR3 reads CAWTGQLNTEAFF. The CDR3 nucleotides read TGTGCCTGGACCGGACAGTTGAACACTGAAGCTTTCTTT. The J gene is TRBJ1-1, the V gene TRBV30; D may be TRBD1 (6 bases). The germline V and J ends were trimmed by 4 bases and 0 bases, with 9 bases remaining between them. This CDR3 spans 13 amino acids. Germline CDR1 and CDR2: GTSNPN and SVGIG (reference sequence).